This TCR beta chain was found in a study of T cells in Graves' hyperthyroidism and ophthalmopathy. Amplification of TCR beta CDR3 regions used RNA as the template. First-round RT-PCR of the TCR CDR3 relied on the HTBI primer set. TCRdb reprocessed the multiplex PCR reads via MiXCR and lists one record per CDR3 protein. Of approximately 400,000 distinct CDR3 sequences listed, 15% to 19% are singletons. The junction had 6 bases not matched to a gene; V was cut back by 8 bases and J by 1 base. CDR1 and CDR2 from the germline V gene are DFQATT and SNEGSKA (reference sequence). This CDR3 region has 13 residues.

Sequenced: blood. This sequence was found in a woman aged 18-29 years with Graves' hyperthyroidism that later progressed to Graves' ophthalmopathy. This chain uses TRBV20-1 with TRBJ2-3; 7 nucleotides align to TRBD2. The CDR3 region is CSLPLAGTDTQYF. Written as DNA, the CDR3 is TGCAGTCTCCCGCTAGCGGGCACAGATACGCAGTATTTT.